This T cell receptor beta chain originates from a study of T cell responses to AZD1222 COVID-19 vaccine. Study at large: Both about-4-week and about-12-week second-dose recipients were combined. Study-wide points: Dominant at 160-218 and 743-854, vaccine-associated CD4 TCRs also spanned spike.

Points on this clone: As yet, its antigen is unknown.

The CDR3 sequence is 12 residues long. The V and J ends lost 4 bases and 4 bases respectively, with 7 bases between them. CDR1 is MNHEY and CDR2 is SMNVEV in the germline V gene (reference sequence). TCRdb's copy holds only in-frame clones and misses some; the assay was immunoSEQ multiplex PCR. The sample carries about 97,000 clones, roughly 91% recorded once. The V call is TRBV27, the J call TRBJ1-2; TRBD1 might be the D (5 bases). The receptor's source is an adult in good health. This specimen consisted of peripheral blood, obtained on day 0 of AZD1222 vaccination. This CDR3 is CASSSTGYGYTF. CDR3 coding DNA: TGTGCCAGCAGTTCAACAGGCTATGGCTACACCTTC.